The TCR beta chain under discussion was sequenced for a study of control samples from healthy donors and cancer patients. This CDR3 comprises 14 residues. The ends were cut back, 6 bases at V and 3 bases at J, with 9 bases in the middle. The germline CDR1 and CDR2 sequences are LNHDA and SQIVND (reference sequence). Only in-frame clones appear in the TCRdb table, and some are missing; sequencing was by immunoSEQ multiplex PCR. The repertoire holds around 130,000 clones, with 85% to 95% as singletons. The sequencing sample was made of blood. The sequence derives from a young man in good health. This rearrangement joins TRBV19 to TRBJ1-6; perhaps TRBD1 as D (6 bases). CDR3 sequence: CASRGHFYNSPLHF. The DNA for the CDR3 is TGTGCCAGTAGGGGACATTTCTATAATTCACCCCTCCACTTT.